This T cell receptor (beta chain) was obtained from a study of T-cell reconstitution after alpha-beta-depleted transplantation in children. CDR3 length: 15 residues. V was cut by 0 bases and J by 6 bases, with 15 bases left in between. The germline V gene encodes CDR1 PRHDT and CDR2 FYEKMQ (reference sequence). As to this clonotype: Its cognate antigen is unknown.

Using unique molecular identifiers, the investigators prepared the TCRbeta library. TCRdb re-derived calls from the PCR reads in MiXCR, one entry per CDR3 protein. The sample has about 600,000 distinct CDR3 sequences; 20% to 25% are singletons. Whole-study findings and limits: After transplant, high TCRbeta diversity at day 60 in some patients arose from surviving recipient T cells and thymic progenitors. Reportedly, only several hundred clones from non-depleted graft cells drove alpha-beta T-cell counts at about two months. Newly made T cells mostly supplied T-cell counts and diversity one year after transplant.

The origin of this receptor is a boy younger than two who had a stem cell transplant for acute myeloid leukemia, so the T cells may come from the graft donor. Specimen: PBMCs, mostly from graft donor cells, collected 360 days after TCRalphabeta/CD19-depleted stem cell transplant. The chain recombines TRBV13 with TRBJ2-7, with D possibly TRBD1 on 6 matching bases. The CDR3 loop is CASSLGTGNLREQYF. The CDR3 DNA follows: TGTGCCAGCAGCTTAGGGACAGGTAACCTACGCGAGCAGTACTTC.